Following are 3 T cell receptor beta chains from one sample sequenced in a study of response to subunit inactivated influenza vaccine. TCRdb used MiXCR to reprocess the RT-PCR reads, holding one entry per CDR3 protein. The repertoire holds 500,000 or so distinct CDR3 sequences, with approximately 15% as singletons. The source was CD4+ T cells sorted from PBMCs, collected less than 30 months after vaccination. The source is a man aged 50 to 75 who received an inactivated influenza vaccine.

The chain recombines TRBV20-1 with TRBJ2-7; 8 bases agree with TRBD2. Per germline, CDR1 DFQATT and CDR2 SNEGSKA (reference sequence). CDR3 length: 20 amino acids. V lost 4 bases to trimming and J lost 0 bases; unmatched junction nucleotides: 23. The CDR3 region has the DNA TGCAGTGCTACGCACCAGCTCGGGACTAGTAAACTAGTAGGCTCCTACGAGCAGTACTTC. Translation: CSATHQLGTSKLVGSYEQYF.

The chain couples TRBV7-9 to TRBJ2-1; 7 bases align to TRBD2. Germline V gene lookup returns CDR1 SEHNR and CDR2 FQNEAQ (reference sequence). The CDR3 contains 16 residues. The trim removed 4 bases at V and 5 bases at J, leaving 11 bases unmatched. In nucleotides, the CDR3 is TGTGCCAGCAGCTCCACGGCGGGGGTAACCCACAATGAGCAGTTCTTC. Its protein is CASSSTAGVTHNEQFF.

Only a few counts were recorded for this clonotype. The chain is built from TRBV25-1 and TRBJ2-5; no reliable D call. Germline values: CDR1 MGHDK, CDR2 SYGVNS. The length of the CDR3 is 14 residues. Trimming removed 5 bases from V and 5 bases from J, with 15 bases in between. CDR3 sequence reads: CASSRKTGIETQYF. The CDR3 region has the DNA TGTGCCAGCAGTCGAAAAACGGGTATCGAGACCCAGTACTTC.